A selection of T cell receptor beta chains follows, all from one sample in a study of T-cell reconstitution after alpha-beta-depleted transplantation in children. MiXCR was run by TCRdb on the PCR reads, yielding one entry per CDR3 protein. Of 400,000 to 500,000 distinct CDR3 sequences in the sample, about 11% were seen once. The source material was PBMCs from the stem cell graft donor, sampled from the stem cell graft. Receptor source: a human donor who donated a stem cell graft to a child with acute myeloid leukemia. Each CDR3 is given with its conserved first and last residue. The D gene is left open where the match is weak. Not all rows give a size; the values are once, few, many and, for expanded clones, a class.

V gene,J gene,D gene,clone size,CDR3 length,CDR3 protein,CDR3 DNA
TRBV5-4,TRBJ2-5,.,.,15,CASSLGPATQETQYF,TGTGCCAGCAGCTTGGGTCCAGCTACCCAAGAGACCCAGTACTTC
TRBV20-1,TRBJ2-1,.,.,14,CSARVAASYNEQFF,TGCAGTGCTAGAGTAGCGGCCTCCTACAATGAGCAGTTCTTC
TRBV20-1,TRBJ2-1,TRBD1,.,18,CSAREVGSVGQGYNEQFF,TGCAGTGCTAGAGAGGTGGGATCCGTGGGACAGGGATACAATGAGCAGTTCTTC
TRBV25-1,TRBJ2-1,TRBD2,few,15,CASSERPGGWDEQFF,TGTGCCAGCAGTGAAAGACCGGGAGGGTGGGATGAGCAGTTCTTC
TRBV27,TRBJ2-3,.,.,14,CASRLTGFTDTQYF,TGTGCCAGCAGGCTCACAGGGTTTACAGATACGCAGTATTTT
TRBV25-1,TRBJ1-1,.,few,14,CASRGQVPNTEAFF,TGTGCCAGCAGAGGACAAGTACCGAACACTGAAGCTTTCTTT
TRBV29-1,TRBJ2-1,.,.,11,CSVEDPREQFF,TGCAGCGTTGAAGACCCGAGGGAGCAGTTCTTC
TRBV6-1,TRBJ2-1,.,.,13,CASWEFSYNEQFF,TGTGCCAGCTGGGAATTTTCCTACAATGAGCAGTTCTTC
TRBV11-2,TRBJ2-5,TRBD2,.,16,CASSPLGRGGLETQYF,TGTGCCAGCAGCCCCCTCGGGCGGGGGGGCCTCGAGACCCAGTACTTC
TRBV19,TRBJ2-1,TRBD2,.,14,CASSRAGVYNEQFF,TGTGCCAGTTCAAGAGCGGGGGTTTACAATGAGCAGTTCTTC
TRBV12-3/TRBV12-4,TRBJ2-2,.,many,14,CASSLQGGTGELFF,TGTGCCAGCAGTTTACAGGGGGGAACCGGGGAGCTGTTTTTT
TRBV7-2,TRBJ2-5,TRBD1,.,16,CASSKDRGTSQETQYF,TGTGCCAGCAGCAAGGACAGGGGGACCTCCCAAGAGACCCAGTACTTC
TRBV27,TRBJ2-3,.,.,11,CASRTRDTQYF,TGTGCCAGCAGAACTAGAGATACGCAGTATTTT
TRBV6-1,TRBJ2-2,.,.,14,CASSGAVGIGELFF,TGTGCCAGCAGTGGTGCAGTGGGGATCGGGGAGCTGTTTTTT
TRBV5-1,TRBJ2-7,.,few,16,CASSLYVALSSYEQYF,TGCGCCAGCAGCTTGTACGTAGCTTTGAGCTCCTACGAGCAGTACTTC
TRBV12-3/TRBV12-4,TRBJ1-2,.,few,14,CASSLGGTKYGYTF,TGTGCCAGCAGTTTAGGTGGGACAAAGTATGGCTACACCTTC
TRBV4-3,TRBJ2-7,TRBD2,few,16,CASSQELAGGPWEQYF,TGCGCCAGCAGCCAAGAGTTAGCGGGAGGGCCCTGGGAGCAGTACTTC
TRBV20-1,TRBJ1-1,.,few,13,CSATGQLNTEAFF,TGCAGTGCAACCGGACAGTTAAACACTGAAGCTTTCTTT
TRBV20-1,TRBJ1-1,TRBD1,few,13,CSAGTGSFTEAFF,TGCAGTGCTGGGACAGGGTCGTTCACTGAAGCTTTCTTT
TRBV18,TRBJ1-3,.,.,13,CASSRTAENTIYF,TGTGCCAGCTCAAGGACAGCGGAAAACACCATATATTTT
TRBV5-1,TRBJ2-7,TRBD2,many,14,CASRGTSGPYEQYF,TGCGCCAGCAGAGGGACTAGCGGCCCCTACGAGCAGTACTTC
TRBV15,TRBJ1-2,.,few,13,CATRATTNYGYTF,TGTGCCACCAGAGCGACAACTAACTATGGCTACACCTTC
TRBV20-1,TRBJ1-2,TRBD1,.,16,CSALNADRGTNYGYTF,TGCAGTGCACTCAACGCCGACAGGGGGACTAACTATGGCTACACCTTC
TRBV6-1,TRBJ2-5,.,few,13,CASSPLRLETQYF,TGTGCCAGCAGTCCCCTGCGGTTAGAGACCCAGTACTTC
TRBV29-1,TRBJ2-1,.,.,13,CSVSEFVYNEQFF,TGCAGCGTCTCGGAGTTCGTCTACAATGAGCAGTTCTTC
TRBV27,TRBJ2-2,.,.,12,CVSSFPKGELFF,TGTGTCAGCAGTTTCCCTAAGGGGGAGCTGTTTTTT
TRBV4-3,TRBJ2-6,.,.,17,CASSQDLSGVGANVLTF,TGCGCCAGCAGCCAAGATTTAAGTGGGGTTGGGGCCAACGTCCTGACTTTC
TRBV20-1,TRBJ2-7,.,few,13,CSAWDQLREKQYF,TGCAGTGCTTGGGACCAACTCCGCGAGAAGCAGTACTTC
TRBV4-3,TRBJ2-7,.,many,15,CASSQVQGGSYEQYF,TGCGCCAGCAGCCAAGTTCAAGGCGGCTCCTACGAGCAGTACTTC
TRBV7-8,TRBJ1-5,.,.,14,CASRPRGSNQPQHF,TGTGCCAGCAGGCCCCGGGGGAGCAATCAGCCCCAGCATTTT
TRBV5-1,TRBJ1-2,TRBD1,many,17,CASSITGTGERGDGYTF,TGCGCCAGCAGCATAACCGGGACAGGGGAAAGAGGCGATGGCTACACCTTC
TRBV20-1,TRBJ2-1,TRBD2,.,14,CSAVGLASYNEQFF,TGCAGTGCTGTCGGACTAGCTTCCTACAATGAGCAGTTCTTC
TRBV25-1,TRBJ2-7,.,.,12,CASTNSGYEQYF,TGTGCCAGCACGAACTCCGGCTACGAGCAGTACTTC
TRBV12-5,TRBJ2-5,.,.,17,CASGLFPSGRDQETQYF,TGTGCTAGTGGTTTGTTTCCTTCCGGTAGGGACCAAGAGACCCAGTACTTC
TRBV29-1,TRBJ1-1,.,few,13,CSARAEESTEAFF,TGCAGCGCACGTGCCGAGGAGAGCACTGAAGCTTTCTTT
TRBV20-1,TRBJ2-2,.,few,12,CSASSGSGELFF,TGCAGTGCTAGTTCAGGGTCCGGGGAGCTGTTTTTT
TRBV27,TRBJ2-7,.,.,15,CASSASAGGPYEQYF,TGTGCCAGCAGTGCCAGCGCAGGCGGACCCTACGAGCAGTACTTC
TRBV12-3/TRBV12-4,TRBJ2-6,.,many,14,CASSDNSGANVLTF,TGTGCCAGCAGTGACAACTCTGGGGCCAACGTCCTGACTTTC
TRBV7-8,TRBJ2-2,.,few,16,CASSLGGPTNTGELFF,TGTGCCAGCAGCTTAGGGGGACCCACGAACACCGGGGAGCTGTTTTTT
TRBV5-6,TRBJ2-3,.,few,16,CASSLRLAGTSDTQYF,TGTGCCAGCAGCTTAAGGTTGGCAGGGACATCTGATACGCAGTATTTT
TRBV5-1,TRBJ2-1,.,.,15,CASSVGLPLSQEQFF,TGCGCCAGCAGCGTGGGACTGCCTCTCTCTCAAGAGCAGTTCTTC
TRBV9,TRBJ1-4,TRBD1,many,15,CASSEAGGPNEKLFF,TGTGCCAGCAGCGAAGCAGGGGGGCCTAATGAAAAACTGTTTTTT
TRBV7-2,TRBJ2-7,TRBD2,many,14,CASSLGGTSYEQYF,TGTGCCAGCAGCCTCGGGGGGACCTCCTACGAGCAGTACTTC
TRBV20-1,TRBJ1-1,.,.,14,CSASSGQGRVSAFF,TGCAGTGCTAGTAGCGGTCAGGGTCGGGTGTCAGCTTTCTTT
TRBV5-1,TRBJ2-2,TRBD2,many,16,CASSLIPSGNTGELFF,TGCGCCAGCAGCTTAATCCCTAGCGGAAACACCGGGGAGCTGTTTTTT
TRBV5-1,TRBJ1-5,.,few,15,CASSLEGLINQPQHF,TGCGCCAGCAGCTTGGAGGGGCTGATAAATCAGCCCCAGCATTTT
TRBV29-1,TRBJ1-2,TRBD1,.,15,CSVEDDDRVGYGYTF,TGCAGCGTTGAAGATGACGACAGGGTGGGCTATGGCTACACCTTC
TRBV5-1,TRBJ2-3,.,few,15,CASSFLSRLTDTQYF,TGCGCCAGCAGCTTCCTCAGTAGGCTCACAGATACGCAGTATTTT
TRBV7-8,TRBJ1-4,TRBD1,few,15,CASSLRGLANEKLFF,TGTGCCAGCAGCCTGAGGGGGCTGGCTAATGAAAAACTGTTTTTT
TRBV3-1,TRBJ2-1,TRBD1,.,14,CASSLPGQNNEQFF,TGTGCCAGCAGCCTACCGGGACAGAACAATGAGCAGTTCTTC
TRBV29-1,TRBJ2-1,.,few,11,CSVQDGNEQFF,TGCAGCGTCCAGGACGGCAATGAGCAGTTCTTC